Below, 21 T cell receptor beta chains from the same sample are listed, as sequenced in a study of molecular identifiers for immune sequencing clone quantification. MiXCR was run by TCRdb on the PCR reads, yielding one entry per CDR3 protein. The profile shows around 70,000 distinct CDR3 sequences, around 18% of them singletons. Input material: naive CD8+ T cells from blood, with Jurkat cell RNA spiked in. Regarding subset: FACS-sorted CD8+CD4-CCR7+CD45RA+ naive T cells. The receptor set was obtained from a human donor in good health. Some libraries in this study had Jurkat cell RNA spiked in.

This clonotype has more than one count but fewer than ten. The chain uses TRBV11-2 and TRBJ2-2; D unclear. V lost 1 base and J 0 bases, leaving 9 bases between the germline ends. The CDR3 consists of 16 residues. CDR1 and CDR2 (germline): SGHAT, FQNNGV. DNA for the CDR3: TGTGCCAGCAGCTTAGCGCCCGGGTCGAACACCGGGGAGCTGTTTTTT. It is translated as CASSLAPGSNTGELFF. Full variable domain (outside the CDR3, taken from reference TRBV11-2 and TRBJ2-2): EAGVAQSPRYKIIEKRQSVAFWCNPISGHATLYWYQQILGQGPKLLIQFQNNGVVDDSQLPKDRFSAERLKGVDSTLKIQPAKLEDSAVYLCASSLAPGSNTGELFFGEGSRLTVL.

This clonotype was detected only a few times. The J gene is TRBJ2-3, the V gene TRBV12-3 or TRBV12-4; TRBD2 matches 10 bases. The V gene end was trimmed by 2 bases and the J gene end by 5 bases; junction bases not matched to a gene: 13. The CDR3 runs to 18 residues. This chain's CDR3 is CASSLSSLGLAYIDTQYF. The CDR3 nucleotides read TGTGCCAGCAGTTTATCCTCGTTGGGACTAGCGTACATAGATACGCAGTATTTT.

In its sample, this clonotype was seen many times. The genes are TRBV20-1 and TRBJ1-1, with D perhaps matching TRBD1 (6 bases). Trimming took 1 base from V and 6 from J, leaving 9 bases between them. CDR1 and CDR2 from the germline V gene are DFQATT and SNEGSKA (reference sequence). The CDR3 runs 12 residues. The CDR3 reads CSARVGGAEAFF. CDR3 bases: TGCAGTGCTAGAGTAGGGGGGGCTGAAGCTTTCTTT.

At least ten counts were recorded for this clonotype. This chain connects TRBV5-1 to TRBJ1-6; D is possibly TRBD1 (6 bases). Between the trimmed V and J ends, which lost 2 bases and 0 bases, there was a span of 12 bases. The germline gives CDR1 SGHRS, CDR2 YFSETQ. The CDR3 runs to 17 residues. The CDR3 nucleotides are TGCGCCAGCAGCTTTACAGGGATGACCTCCTATAATTCACCCCTCCACTTT. This translates into CASSFTGMTSYNSPLHF.

The gene calls are TRBV12-5 and TRBJ2-7; tentatively, D is TRBD2 (5 bases). Deletions cut 2 bases from V and 1 base from J, with 18 bases between. CDR1 LGHNT and CDR2 FRNRAP come from the germline V gene. The length of the CDR3 is 17 residues. CDR3 bases: TGTGCTAGTGGTTTGTCCCACGGGGTCCTGAGTTCCTACGAGCAGTACTTC. It translates to CASGLSHGVLSSYEQYF.

This clonotype was seen once. The V call is TRBV20-1, the J call TRBJ2-1; 9 bases match TRBD2. CDR1 and CDR2 from the germline V gene are DFQATT and SNEGSKA (reference sequence). The ends lost 0 bases at V and 7 bases at J; junction bases unmatched: 10. The length of the CDR3 is 16 residues. CDR3 protein: CSARDVWREGRNEQFF. The CDR3, as DNA: TGCAGTGCTAGAGATGTGTGGCGGGAGGGCCGAAATGAGCAGTTCTTC.

This clonotype was observed at least ten times. The chain carries TRBV7-2 and TRBJ1-1; perhaps TRBD1 as D (5 bases). V was shortened by 1 base and J by 4 bases, with 13 bases between the two germline ends. The CDR3 is 15 residues long. Germline V gene data show CDR1 as SGHTA and CDR2 as FQGNSA. CDR3 coding DNA: TGTGCCAGCAGCTTAGGGGGCACGGGCGGCACTGAAGCTTTCTTT. Protein product: CASSLGGTGGTEAFF.

This clonotype was seen a few times. The chain joins TRBV27 to TRBJ2-1, with D possibly being TRBD2 (6 bases). The CDR3 sequence is 17 residues long. The germline gives CDR1 MNHEY, CDR2 SMNVEV (reference sequence). Trimming took off 3 bases at V and 7 bases at J, with 22 bases between the two ends. CDR3 sequence reads: CASSLSTEGPTGNEQFF. The CDR3 DNA is TGTGCCAGCAGTTTGTCAACGGAGGGACCTACGGGGAATGAGCAGTTCTTC.

Only a few counts were recorded for this clonotype. CDR3 sequence (DNA): TGTGCCAGCAGCAATACAGGGGGTTTGGAGACCCAGTACTTC. Amino acids: CASSNTGGLETQYF. V and J are TRBV27 and TRBJ2-5, with TRBD1 matching 8 bases. The V gene end was trimmed by 6 bases and the J gene end by 5 bases; junction bases not matched to a gene: 8. Germline lookup yields CDR1 MNHEY and CDR2 SMNVEV (reference sequence). The CDR3 extends over 14 amino acids.

This clonotype was observed many times. The gene calls are TRBV6-5 and TRBJ2-7, with no clear D. The CDR3 has 14 amino acids. Germline V gives CDR1 MNHEY, CDR2 SVGAGI. V was shortened by 4 bases and J by 1 base, with 11 bases between the two germline ends. The CDR3 here is CASSWGESSYEQYF. The DNA for the CDR3 is TGTGCCAGCAGTTGGGGTGAGTCGTCCTACGAGCAGTACTTC.

For this clonotype: A much more abundant neighbour one base away suggests this may be a read error. The genes are TRBV7-9 and TRBJ2-5, with D perhaps TRBD2 (5 bases). Trimming removed 1 base at V and 5 bases at J, with 11 bases between. Germline CDR1 and CDR2: SEHNR and FQNEAQ (reference sequence). There are 14 residues in the CDR3. The CDR3 spells CASSLGVGSETQYF. As DNA, the CDR3 is TGTGCCAGCAGCTTAGGCGTAGGGAGTGAGACCCAGTACTTC. Full variable domain (outside the CDR3, taken from reference TRBV7-9 and TRBJ2-5): DTGVSQNPRHKITKRGQNVTFRCDPISEHNRLYWYRQTLGQGPEFLTYFQNEAQLEKSRLLSDRFSAERPKGSFSTLEIQRTEQGDSAMYLCASSLGVGSETQYFGPGTRLLVL.

This clonotype occurred many times. This chain links TRBV6-1 with TRBJ1-5, with D hard to call. The V gene lost 5 bases and the J gene lost 2 bases, with 13 bases spanning the gap. The germline V gene encodes CDR1 MNHNS and CDR2 SASEGT. This CDR3 spans 15 amino acids. CDR3 in DNA: TGTGCCAGCAGTATACTAGTGGAGGGCAATCAGCCCCAGCATTTT. It translates to CASSILVEGNQPQHF.

V is TRBV12-3 or TRBV12-4 and J is TRBJ2-2, with 7 positions matching TRBD2. Trimming at V came to 6 bases and at J to 6 bases, leaving 10 bases not matched to a gene. This CDR3 has 15 residues. For the CDR3, the DNA is TGTGCCAGCAGCCCGTGGATTCGGGGGGCCGGGGAGCTGTTTTTT. It yields the protein CASSPWIRGAGELFF.

As regards this clonotype: The junction departs from the called germline gene at one end, perhaps through a read error. This rearrangement joins TRBV20-1 to TRBJ2-7; D is unresolved. This CDR3 comprises 11 residues. Germline V gene sequence: CDR1 DFQATT, CDR2 SNEGSKA (reference sequence). CDR3: CSARHDLLLIF. The CDR3 DNA follows: TGCAGTGCTAGACATGACCTCCTCTTAATATTC.

At least ten counts were recorded for this clonotype. This chain connects TRBV5-1 to TRBJ2-2, with 9 bases lining up with TRBD2. Germline CDR1 reads SGHRS; CDR2 reads YFSETQ. CDR3 size: 14 residues. The J segment lost 2 bases and the V segment lost 9 bases, leaving 5 bases of the junction unmatched. CDR3 sequence reads: CATRTSANTGELFF. The CDR3 nucleotides read TGCGCCACGAGGACTAGCGCTAACACCGGGGAGCTGTTTTTT. The full variable domain, in which reference TRBV5-1 and TRBJ2-2 provide the parts outside the CDR3, is KAGVTQTPRYLIKTRGQQVTLSCSPISGHRSVSWYQQTPGQGLQFLFEYFSETQRNKGNFPGRFSGRQFSNSRSEMNVSTLELGDSALYLCATRTSANTGELFFGEGSRLTVL.

J is TRBJ2-7 and V is TRBV7-3, with D perhaps TRBD1 (6 bases). The CDR3 contains 16 residues. Trimming took off 1 base at V and 1 base at J, with 14 bases between the two ends. Germline CDR1 reads SGHTA; CDR2 reads FQGTGA. The CDR3 DNA is TGTGCCAGCAGCTTAAGCTCATTGGACAGTTCCTACGAGCAGTACTTC. Translated, it gives CASSLSSLDSSYEQYF.

This clonotype was detected many times. This rearrangement joins TRBV7-9 to TRBJ1-5, with a possible D match to TRBD1 (5 bases). The CDR3 extends over 18 amino acids. With 1 base removed from V and 0 bases from J, the gap between germline ends came to 16 bases. In germline, CDR1 is SEHNR, CDR2 FQNEAQ (reference sequence). CDR3 nucleotide sequence: TGTGCCAGCAGCTTAGTAGGGGATATCCCTTCTAGCAATCAGCCCCAGCATTTT. As protein: CASSLVGDIPSSNQPQHF.

The sample holds many counts of this clonotype. The genes are TRBV29-1 and TRBJ2-7; TRBD1 agrees at 9 bases. CDR1 SQVTM and CDR2 ANQGSEA come from the germline V gene. The CDR3 runs 12 residues. With 7 bases clipped from V and 6 bases from J, the junction kept 7 bases outside the gene matches. The CDR3 bases are TGCAGCGCTCGGGACAGGGTTAGCGAGCAGTACTTC. Amino acids: CSARDRVSEQYF.

This chain links TRBV7-6 with TRBJ2-7, with 8 positions matching TRBD1. CDR1 SGHVS and CDR2 FNYEAQ come from the germline V gene. The CDR3 is 17 residues long. V gave up 1 base and J gave up 2 bases; unmatched junction bases: 10. In nucleotides, the CDR3 is TGTGCCAGCAGCTTAGTTTTAGGGCAGGGGGCAACCTACGAGCAGTACTTC. This translates into CASSLVLGQGATYEQYF.

This clonotype was counted many times. The chain couples TRBV27 to TRBJ1-2; D might be TRBD1 (5 bases). The CDR3 totals 13 residues. The germline CDR1 and CDR2 sequences are MNHEY and SMNVEV (reference sequence). V was cut by 2 bases and J by 7 bases, with 11 bases left in between. In DNA form, the CDR3 reads TGTGCCAGCAGTTTAGGCGGGGGTTCTGGCTACACCTTC. It specifies CASSLGGGSGYTF.

A word on this clonotype: This could be a read error, since a much larger clone is one nucleotide away. The chain carries TRBV7-9 and TRBJ2-3; the D is unclear. Germline-derived CDR1 and CDR2 are SEHNR and FQNEAQ (reference sequence). The length of the CDR3 is 17 residues. Written as DNA, the CDR3 is TGTGCCGGCAGCTTAGTGAGTGGTCTAGACCACACAGATACGCAGTATTTT. This gives the protein CAGSLVSGLDHTDTQYF. The full variable domain, completed using reference TRBV7-9 and TRBJ2-3, is DTGVSQNPRHKITKRGQNVTFRCDPISEHNRLYWYRQTLGQGPEFLTYFQNEAQLEKSRLLSDRFSAERPKGSFSTLEIQRTEQGDSAMYLCAGSLVSGLDHTDTQYFGPGTRLTVL.